Below are 23 T cell receptor beta chains sequenced from a single sample in a study of radiotherapy plus CTLA-4 blockade in lung cancer. TCRdb's copy holds only in-frame clones and misses some; the assay was immunoSEQ multiplex PCR. The data hold around 110,000 clones, with over 80% observed a single time. Sequencing was performed on peripheral blood, taken from a patient treated with radiotherapy plus ipilimumab. All receptors derive from a human donor with non-small cell lung cancer that progressed on radiotherapy plus ipilimumab.

The CDR3 DNA is TGTGCCAGCAGCGCCCTCCGGAGGGGGGAAGAAAACACCATATATTTT. It translates to CASSALRRGEENTIYF. The rearrangement links TRBV6-4 to TRBJ1-3, with a tentative D call TRBD1 (6 bases). CDR3 length: 16 residues. Germline V gene data show CDR1 as MRHNA and CDR2 as SNTAGT. The ends were cut back, 6 bases at V and 6 bases at J, with 21 bases in the middle.

The genes are TRBV6-1 and TRBJ1-5; D ambiguous. The germline gives CDR1 MNHNS, CDR2 SASEGT. The V and J ends lost 11 bases and 5 bases respectively, with 16 bases between them. This CDR3 spans 13 amino acids. This CDR3 is CASSGNGDQPQHF. The CDR3 DNA is TGTGCCTCCTCCGGGAACGGGGATCAGCCCCAGCATTTT.

The rearrangement uses TRBV11-2 and TRBJ2-1, with TRBD2 matching 10 bases. Germline lookup yields CDR1 SGHAT and CDR2 FQNNGV. There are 15 residues in the CDR3. After removal of 6 bases from V and 4 bases from J, the junction contained 6 bases not matched to a gene. The CDR3 loop reads CASSTGLAPYNEQFF. DNA for the CDR3: TGTGCCAGCAGTACGGGACTAGCGCCTTACAATGAGCAGTTCTTC.

V and J are TRBV5-4 and TRBJ1-1, with a weak D call TRBD1 (5 bases). V lost 5 bases, J lost 2 bases, and 13 bases lay in between. Germline CDR1 is SGHNT and CDR2 is YYREEE (reference sequence). The CDR3 consists of 14 residues. The CDR3 is CASRHSRDNTEAFF. In DNA, the CDR3 is TGTGCCAGCAGACACTCCAGGGATAACACTGAAGCTTTCTTT.

The CDR3 here is CASNPMAAGANVLTF. CDR3 coding DNA: TGTGCCAGTAATCCGATGGCTGCTGGGGCCAACGTCCTGACTTTC. The chain couples TRBV19 to TRBJ2-6; no clear D gene. Germline V gives CDR1 LNHDA, CDR2 SQIVND (reference sequence). Trimming left V 7 bases short and J 2 bases short, with 12 bases between. The CDR3 is 15 amino acids. The full variable domain, completed using reference TRBV19 and TRBJ2-6, is DGGITQSPKYLFRKEGQNVTLSCEQNLNHDAMYWYRQDPGQGLRLIYYSQIVNDFQKGDIAEGYSVSREKKESFPLTVTSAQKNPTAFYLCASNPMAAGANVLTFGAGSRLTVL.

The chain links TRBV18 to TRBJ1-2; D is ambiguous. The length of the CDR3 is 13 residues. V shed 1 base and J shed 5 bases, with 8 bases lying between them. CDR1 and CDR2 (germline): KGHSH, LQKENI. CDR3 sequence reads: CASSPRVAYGYTF. The CDR3 region has the DNA TGTGCCAGCTCACCACGAGTCGCTTATGGCTACACCTTC.

This clone turned up a few times. The rearrangement links TRBV4-1 to TRBJ1-3, with 7 bases identical to TRBD1. With 1 base clipped from V and 2 bases from J, the junction kept 5 bases outside the gene matches. Looked up from germline, CDR1 is MGHRA and CDR2 is YSYEKL. This CDR3 spans 16 amino acids. As DNA, the CDR3 is TGCGCCAGCAGCCAAGGAGCTACAGGGGCTGGAAACACCATATATTTT. Protein sequence: CASSQGATGAGNTIYF.

The V and J genes are TRBV18 and TRBJ2-3; D not certain. The germline V gene has CDR1 KGHSH and CDR2 LQKENI. V was clipped by 6 bases and J by 6 bases, with 13 bases between them. This CDR3 contains 13 residues. In nucleotides, the CDR3 is TGTGCCAGCTCTATCAAAGGCCGGGATACGCAGTATTTT. Translated: CASSIKGRDTQYF. The entire variable domain, with the rest obtained from reference TRBV18 and TRBJ2-3, is as follows: NAGVMQNPRHLVRRRGQEARLRCSPMKGHSHVYWYRQLPEEGLKFMVYLQKENIIDESGMPKERFSAEFPKEGPSILRIQQVVRGDSAAYFCASSIKGRDTQYFGPGTRLTVL.

The rearrangement uses TRBV7-2 and TRBJ2-2; D unclear. The CDR3 is made up of 12 amino acids. With 5 bases removed from V and 10 bases from J, the gap between germline ends came to 11 bases. Germline-derived CDR1 and CDR2 are SGHTA and FQGNSA. CDR3 amino acids: CASSPTKMELFF. The CDR3 DNA reads TGTGCCAGCAGCCCAACCAAAATGGAGCTGTTTTTT.

This clone was observed a single time. This chain joins TRBV29-1 and TRBJ2-3, with 7 bases aligning to TRBD2. With V trimmed by 0 bases and J by 3 bases, 6 bases remained unmatched. This CDR3 region has 15 residues. Germline CDR1 SQVTM, CDR2 ANQGSEA. CDR3 amino acids: CSVEDRGGRTDTQYF. CDR3 DNA sequence: TGCAGCGTTGAAGATCGAGGCGGGAGAACAGATACGCAGTATTTT.

The V call is TRBV7-9, the J call TRBJ2-1, with 9 bases matching TRBD2. Germline-derived CDR1 and CDR2 are SEHNR and FQNEAQ (reference sequence). The CDR3 consists of 15 residues. The V gene end was trimmed by 1 base and the J gene end by 7 bases; junction bases not matched to a gene: 5. The CDR3 DNA reads as TGTGCCAGCAGCTTAGTGTGGCGGGAGGGGAATGAGCAGTTCTTC. This sequence encodes CASSLVWREGNEQFF. Full variable domain (remainder filled in from reference TRBV7-9 and TRBJ2-1): DTGVSQNPRHKITKRGQNVTFRCDPISEHNRLYWYRQTLGQGPEFLTYFQNEAQLEKSRLLSDRFSAERPKGSFSTLEIQRTEQGDSAMYLCASSLVWREGNEQFFGPGTRLTVL.

The chain couples TRBV4-2 to TRBJ1-2; a weak D match, TRBD1 (5 bases). Germline CDR1 is LGHNA and CDR2 is YNFKEQ. This CDR3 is 16 amino acids long. V was trimmed by 1 base and J by 3 bases, leaving 15 bases between them. CDR3 region: CASSQGVSRADYGYTF. CDR3 in DNA: TGTGCCAGCAGCCAAGGAGTGAGCAGGGCCGACTATGGCTACACCTTC.

The chain is built from TRBV4-2 and TRBJ2-4, with D perhaps TRBD1 (5 bases). Per germline, CDR1 LGHNA and CDR2 YNFKEQ. This CDR3 is 14 amino acids long. The V and J ends lost 1 base and 8 bases respectively, with 12 bases between them. The CDR3 DNA follows: TGTGCCAGCAGCCAAGGGCAGGGTGAGCACATTCAGTACTTC. Encoded protein: CASSQGQGEHIQYF.

The rearrangement uses TRBV7-2 and TRBJ1-1, with unresolved D. The CDR3 length is 13 residues. V was pared by 4 bases and J by 6 bases, with 12 bases between. CDR1 and CDR2 (germline): SGHTA, FQGNSA. CDR3 protein: CASSSVRDAEAFF. The DNA for the CDR3 is TGTGCCAGCAGCTCGGTCAGAGACGCTGAAGCTTTCTTT.

The CDR3 sequence is CASSLAGQPDEKLFF. CDR3 coding DNA: TGTGCCAGCAGCTTAGCGGGGCAGCCCGATGAAAAACTGTTTTTT. The V gene is TRBV7-9, the J gene TRBJ1-4; D might be TRBD1 (5 bases). Germline V gives CDR1 SEHNR, CDR2 FQNEAQ (reference sequence). V was clipped by 0 bases and J by 6 bases, with 11 bases between them. CDR3 length equals 15 residues.

J is TRBJ1-3 and V is TRBV2, with 9 positions matching TRBD1. The germline V gene has CDR1 SNHLY and CDR2 FYNNEI. This CDR3 has 13 amino acids. The J segment lost 4 bases and the V segment lost 6 bases, leaving 1 base of the junction unmatched. Here the CDR3 reads CASRGTGGNTIYF. The CDR3 DNA follows: TGTGCCAGCAGAGGGACAGGGGGAAACACCATATATTTT.

The chain carries TRBV5-6 and TRBJ2-4; D not resolved. This CDR3 contains 15 residues. Germline V lookup: CDR1 SGHDT, CDR2 YYEEEE. The V end lost 2 bases, the J end lost 1 base, and 10 bases lay between the germline ends. Written as DNA, the CDR3 is TGTGCCAGCAGCTTCTTAGGGAAGGCCAAAAACATTCAGTACTTC. As protein: CASSFLGKAKNIQYF.

The chain joins TRBV30 to TRBJ1-1; no clear D gene. The CDR3 runs to 13 residues. Germline lookup yields CDR1 GTSNPN and CDR2 SVGIG (reference sequence). V was shortened by 6 bases and J by 1 base, with 12 bases between the two germline ends. CDR3: CACAHDENTEAFF. In nucleotides, the CDR3 is TGTGCCTGTGCGCACGACGAGAACACTGAAGCTTTCTTT.

The chain recombines TRBV2 with TRBJ2-1; 7 bases map to TRBD2. Germline trimming cut 8 bases from V and 6 bases from J; bases unmatched to any gene: 10. Germline lookup yields CDR1 SNHLY and CDR2 FYNNEI. The CDR3 spans 14 residues. CDR3: CASQRDLGVNEQFF. The CDR3 region has the DNA TGTGCCAGCCAGCGGGATTTAGGTGTCAATGAGCAGTTCTTC. The entire variable domain, with the rest obtained from reference TRBV2 and TRBJ2-1, is as follows: EPEVTQTPSHQVTQMGQEVILRCVPISNHLYFYWYRQILGQKVEFLVSFYNNEISEKSEIFDDQFSVERPDGSNFTLKIRSTKLEDSAMYFCASQRDLGVNEQFFGPGTRLTVL.

This clone appeared once. The rearrangement links TRBV11-2 to TRBJ1-3; D unclear. Germline values: CDR1 SGHAT, CDR2 FQNNGV. This CDR3 spans 15 amino acids. The V end lost 4 bases, the J end lost 4 bases, and 14 bases lay between the germline ends. The CDR3 loop is CASSSPVRGGNTIYF. The DNA of the CDR3 is TGTGCCAGCAGCTCCCCTGTGCGCGGGGGAAACACCATATATTTT.

The genes are TRBV6-7 and TRBJ1-3; the D is unclear. Being an ORF, TRBV6-7 has a function that is uncertain. Trimming left V 5 bases short and J 0 bases short, with 17 bases between. The CDR3 runs 17 residues. The chain's CDR3 is CASSPSFGRGSGNTIYF. As DNA, the CDR3 is TGTGCCAGCAGTCCTTCATTCGGGCGAGGCTCTGGAAACACCATATATTTT.

The rearrangement uses TRBV6-1 and TRBJ2-3, with no clear D. CDR1 and CDR2 (germline): MNHNS, SASEGT. V lost 6 bases and J 7 bases, leaving 11 bases between the germline ends. This CDR3 spans 12 amino acids. The CDR3 loop is CASSKSLNTQYF. CDR3 bases: TGTGCCAGCAGCAAGTCCTTAAATACGCAGTATTTT.

Note on this clone: At one end, the junction sequence differs from germline, possibly due to a read error. The rearrangement joins TRBV2 to TRBJ1-2, with D perhaps TRBD1 (6 bases). Germline CDR1 is SNHLY and CDR2 is FYNNEI. This CDR3 comprises 12 residues. CDR3 protein: CASREGTYGYTF. CDR3 nucleotide sequence: TGTGCCAGCAGGGAAGGGACATATGGCTACACCTTC.